These 27 T cell receptor beta chains originate from one sample sequenced in a study of blood T cell repertoires in COVID-19. Repertoires were generated with immunoSEQ multiplex PCR, while TCRdb's copy carries only in-frame clones and drops some. This table holds about 170,000 clones, around four fifths found once. The sample consisted of peripheral blood. These receptors came from an elderly woman with COVID-19, enrolled during active disease.

This chain uses TRBV28 with TRBJ1-2; 8 nucleotides match TRBD1. V lost 1 base and J lost 4; bases outside the gene matches: 5. This CDR3 is built from 15 residues. Germline CDR1 and CDR2: MDHEN and SYDVKM. Here the CDR3 reads CASSLSAGGGYGYTF. The CDR3 bases are TGTGCCAGCAGTTTATCTGCAGGGGGCGGCTATGGCTACACCTTC.

The CDR3 bases are TGTGCCAGCCGGGACGGGAGCTCCTACGAGCAGTACTTC. Translating it yields CASRDGSSYEQYF. The chain couples TRBV6-5 to TRBJ2-7, with D possibly matching TRBD2 (6 bases). V gave up 8 bases and J gave up 0 bases, with 11 bases separating them. Germline-derived CDR1 and CDR2 are MNHEY and SVGAGI. CDR3 length: 13 amino acids.

The V gene is TRBV9, the J gene TRBJ1-3; possibly TRBD1 for D (5 bases). Germline CDR1 SGDLS, CDR2 YYNGEE. Trimming left V 0 bases short and J 4 bases short, with 23 bases between. The CDR3 consists of 19 residues. The CDR3 DNA sequence: TGTGCCAGCAGCGTAGGGCCCGCCGGGGGTCAGCTGGTAGGAAACACCATATATTTT. Translating gives CASSVGPAGGQLVGNTIYF.

CDR3 region: CASSLQGALYGYTF. The DNA of the CDR3 is TGTGCCAGCAGCCTACAGGGGGCTTTGTATGGCTACACCTTC. This chain connects TRBV6-5 to TRBJ1-2, with 9 bases fitting TRBD1. Germline-derived CDR1 and CDR2 are MNHEY and SVGAGI. The ends lost 6 bases at V and 5 bases at J; junction bases unmatched: 7. The CDR3 is 14 residues long.

The rearrangement links TRBV3-1 (or the pseudogene TRBV3-2) to TRBJ1-1; 8 positions match TRBD1. Germline V gene lookup returns CDR1 LGHDT and CDR2 YNNKEL (reference sequence). There are 14 residues in the CDR3. V shed 3 bases, J shed 4 bases, and the junction held 4 bases outside the gene matches. The CDR3 region has the DNA TGTGCCAGCAGCCATGGACAGGGAAGCACTGAAGCTTTCTTT. It yields the protein CASSHGQGSTEAFF.

The chain employs TRBV6-5 and TRBJ1-2, with 7 nucleotides matching TRBD1. CDR1 is MNHEY, CDR2 SVGAGI, per germline. This CDR3 contains 14 residues. The V and J ends lost 2 bases and 2 bases, in that order; junction bases with no gene match: 2. The CDR3 is CASSYLGGNYGYTF. The DNA of the CDR3 is TGTGCCAGCAGTTACCTAGGGGGCAACTATGGCTACACCTTC.

The gene calls are TRBV7-2 and TRBJ1-4; D is undetermined. The CDR3 contains 14 residues. Trimming left V 0 bases short and J 4 bases short, with 6 bases between. The V gene's germline CDR1 is SGHTA and CDR2 FQGNSA. The CDR3 DNA follows: TGTGCCAGCAGCTTAGCGGCCCATAATGAAAAACTGTTTTTT. It yields the protein CASSLAAHNEKLFF.

The V and J genes are TRBV5-4 and TRBJ2-2, with 7 bases aligning to TRBD2. Germline-derived CDR1 and CDR2 are SGHNT and YYREEE (reference sequence). Trimming took 4 bases from V and 0 from J; bases not matched to a gene: 6. The CDR3 has 16 amino acids. The CDR3 bases are TGTGCCAGCAGCGCCCCGGGAGGCCCGAACACCGGGGAGCTGTTTTTT. This translates into CASSAPGGPNTGELFF.

The V gene is TRBV9, the J gene TRBJ2-1, with unresolved D. Trimming pared 0 bases from V and 9 bases from J, leaving 10 bases between. Germline assignment: CDR1 SGDLS and CDR2 YYNGEE. The CDR3 runs to 13 residues. The CDR3 sequence: CASSVGALAEQFF. CDR3 sequence (DNA): TGTGCCAGCAGCGTAGGTGCCTTAGCTGAGCAGTTCTTC.

The genes are TRBV5-1 and TRBJ2-1, with TRBD2 matching 8 bases. The germline V gene encodes CDR1 SGHRS and CDR2 YFSETQ. The CDR3 is made up of 14 amino acids. Trimming took 6 bases from V and 4 from J; bases not matched to a gene: 6. The CDR3 sequence is CASTPTSDYNEQFF. CDR3 coding DNA: TGCGCCAGCACCCCGACTAGCGATTACAATGAGCAGTTCTTC.

The chain links TRBV9 to TRBJ1-2; D call uncertain. V lost 0 bases and J lost 5, with 23 bases in between. CDR3 size: 18 residues. Germline values: CDR1 SGDLS, CDR2 YYNGEE. The CDR3 bases are TGTGCCAGCAGCGTAGGCGATTCGTCCCACCGGCAGAGGTATGGCTACACCTTC. Translated: CASSVGDSSHRQRYGYTF.

This rearrangement joins TRBV4-1 to TRBJ1-4; TRBD1 matches 10 bases. This CDR3 is 15 amino acids long. J gave up 7 bases and V 1 base, and 3 bases lay outside the gene matches. From germline, CDR1 is MGHRA and CDR2 YSYEKL. The CDR3 DNA is TGCGCCAGCAGCCAAGGGGGACAGGGGAGTGAAAAACTGTTTTTT. The encoded protein is CASSQGGQGSEKLFF.

J is TRBJ1-1 and V is TRBV28; tentative D call: TRBD1 (5 bases). The CDR3 sequence is 13 residues long. The germline V and J ends were trimmed by 7 bases and 1 base, with 10 bases remaining between them. Germline-derived CDR1 and CDR2 are MDHEN and SYDVKM. The DNA of the CDR3 is TGTGCCAGCAATCCAGGGCAGAACACTGAAGCTTTCTTT. Protein sequence: CASNPGQNTEAFF.

V gene TRBV12-1 combines with J gene TRBJ2-2; TRBD2 is the table's D call, not checked against the DNA. TRBV12-1 is listed as a pseudogene. This CDR3 is built from 14 residues. CDR3 sequence reads: CAVSIAGGSGELFF. The CDR3 DNA reads TGTGCCGTGTCCATAGCGGGGGGGTCCGGGGAGCTGTTTTTT.

This sequence joins TRBV10-1 and TRBJ2-7; TRBD2 matches 8 bases. The CDR3 runs to 13 residues. Per the germline V gene, CDR1 is WNHNN and CDR2 is SYGVQD (reference sequence). V shed 6 bases and J 3 bases; nucleotides not matched to a gene: 4. The CDR3 sequence: CASSVTSDYEQYF. In DNA form, the CDR3 reads TGCGCCAGCAGCGTGACTAGCGACTACGAGCAGTACTTC.

The chain joins TRBV6-5 to TRBJ2-5; the match to TRBD1 covers 7 bases. Unmatched junction bases numbered 8, after V lost 8 bases and J lost 5 bases. Germline V gene sequence: CDR1 MNHEY, CDR2 SVGAGI. This CDR3 is 13 amino acids long. Here the CDR3 reads CASATGLRETQYF. The CDR3, as DNA: TGTGCCAGCGCGACAGGGCTGCGGGAGACCCAGTACTTC.

J is TRBJ2-3 and V is TRBV5-1; 7 nucleotides match TRBD1. CDR3 size: 14 residues. The junction had 7 bases not matched to a gene; V was cut back by 4 bases and J by 5 bases. CDR1 is SGHRS, CDR2 YFSETQ, per germline. CDR3 protein: CASSPGTVKDTQYF. The CDR3 nucleotides are TGCGCCAGCAGCCCTGGGACAGTTAAAGATACGCAGTATTTT.

This clone was counted only a few times. V and J are TRBV9 and TRBJ2-5, with 11 bases fitting TRBD2. The trim removed 2 bases at V and 5 bases at J, leaving 2 bases unmatched. The germline V gene has CDR1 SGDLS and CDR2 YYNGEE. CDR3 length: 14 amino acids. The chain's CDR3 is CASSVSSGGETQYF. In nucleotides, the CDR3 is TGTGCCAGCAGCGTTTCTAGCGGGGGGGAGACCCAGTACTTC.

The J gene is TRBJ2-7, the V gene TRBV7-9; 8 bases line up with TRBD2. The length of the CDR3 is 14 residues. CDR1 and CDR2 (germline): SEHNR, FQNEAQ (reference sequence). After removal of 6 bases from V and 4 bases from J, the junction contained 8 bases not matched to a gene. The CDR3 sequence: CASRISGNLYEQYF. CDR3 in DNA: TGTGCCAGCAGAATTAGCGGGAATCTTTACGAGCAGTACTTC. Combining the CDR3 with reference TRBV7-9 and TRBJ2-7 gives the whole variable domain DTGVSQNPRHKITKRGQNVTFRCDPISEHNRLYWYRQTLGQGPEFLTYFQNEAQLEKSRLLSDRFSAERPKGSFSTLEIQRTEQGDSAMYLCASRISGNLYEQYFGPGTRLTVT.

This clone was recorded a few times. This rearrangement joins TRBV27 to TRBJ1-6; 7 bases align to TRBD1. This CDR3 spans 15 amino acids. The V gene's germline CDR1 is MNHEY and CDR2 SMNVEV (reference sequence). The V and J ends lost 6 bases and 7 bases, in that order; junction bases with no gene match: 9. In nucleotides, the CDR3 is TGTGCCAGCAGATTGTCCGGGACAGCAAATTCACCCCTCCACTTT. Protein sequence: CASRLSGTANSPLHF.

The rearrangement links TRBV5-5 to TRBJ2-3; 8 nucleotides line up with TRBD2. Germline V gives CDR1 SGHKS, CDR2 YYEKEE (reference sequence). This CDR3 is 16 amino acids long. Trimming cost V 1 base and J 2 bases; bases outside gene matches: 6. The CDR3 nucleotides read TGTGCCAGCAGCTTGTGGGGTAGCGGGGACACAGATACGCAGTATTTT. It encodes CASSLWGSGDTDTQYF.

The chain links TRBV19 to TRBJ1-5; maybe TRBD1 (5 bases). The V and J ends lost 5 bases and 3 bases respectively, with 17 bases between them. The length of the CDR3 is 16 residues. Germline loops: CDR1 LNHDA, CDR2 SQIVND (reference sequence). The CDR3 nucleotides are TGTGCCAGTAGTCTCCTCAATGACAGAAACAATCAGCCCCAGCATTTT. It encodes CASSLLNDRNNQPQHF.

The chain links TRBV7-3 to TRBJ2-2; D is perhaps TRBD1 (5 bases). From germline, CDR1 is SGHTA and CDR2 FQGTGA. V was cut by 5 bases and J by 6 bases, with 19 bases left in between. There are 16 residues in the CDR3. CDR3 region: CASSTQPRAVAGELFF. The CDR3 nucleotides are TGTGCCAGCAGCACCCAACCCAGGGCGGTCGCCGGGGAGCTGTTTTTT.

The chain is built from TRBV2 and TRBJ2-7; tentative D call: TRBD2 (7 bases). Germline V gives CDR1 SNHLY, CDR2 FYNNEI. Between the trimmed V and J ends, which lost 7 bases and 6 bases, there was a span of 16 bases. The CDR3 contains 13 residues. The CDR3, as DNA: TGTGCCAGCACTCTCCTGGGGGGGCGCGAGCAGTACTTC. Amino acid sequence: CASTLLGGREQYF.

This clone was found once. The chain carries TRBV20-1 and TRBJ1-2; 7 bases match TRBD1. There are 11 residues in the CDR3. V was pared by 3 bases and J by 7 bases, with 2 bases of the junction left unmatched. CDR1 and CDR2 from the germline V gene are DFQATT and SNEGSKA (reference sequence). The CDR3 spells CSASDRVGYTF. CDR3 in DNA: TGCAGTGCTAGTGACAGGGTTGGCTACACCTTC.

This chain joins TRBV21-1 and TRBJ2-2; TRBD2 is the table's D call and was not checked against the DNA. TRBV21-1 is labeled a pseudogene. The length of the CDR3 is 21 residues. The CDR3 region is CASSKKVAHRGKPGGTGELFF. The CDR3 region has the DNA TGTGCCAGCAGCAAAAAGGTTGCCCATCGGGGGAAGCCTGGAGGCACCGGGGAGCTGTTTTTT.

This rearrangement joins TRBV5-6 to TRBJ1-2, with TRBD1 identical over 7 bases. J gave up 6 bases and V 4 bases, and 6 bases lay outside the gene matches. The CDR3 spans 13 residues. Germline assignment: CDR1 SGHDT and CDR2 YYEEEE. This CDR3 reads CASSRLQGDGYTF. In nucleotides, the CDR3 is TGTGCCAGCAGCCGACTTCAGGGGGATGGCTACACCTTC.